These 30 T cell receptor beta chains originate from one sample sequenced in a study of shared clonotypes between healthy human individuals. The method was immunoSEQ multiplex PCR; TCRdb's version includes in-frame clones alone and lacks a portion of them. The sample yields around 2.5 million clones, under 95% seen once. Material for sequencing was naive CD4+ T cells from PBMCs. Subset meaning: CD45RA+ positively selected. Receptors were obtained from a man aged 18 to 30 in good health. Some clones in this sample may be carry-over from other donors' samples.

V usage is TRBV19 and J usage is TRBJ1-5, with a possible D match to TRBD1 (5 bases). This CDR3 region has 17 residues. Germline V CDR1 and CDR2: LNHDA, SQIVND (reference sequence). V was cut by 5 bases and J by 0 bases, with 17 bases left in between. The CDR3 region is CASSYGTAAGSNQPQHF. The CDR3 bases are TGTGCCAGTAGTTACGGGACCGCCGCCGGTAGCAATCAGCCCCAGCATTTT.

The chain combines TRBV9 with TRBJ1-1; D uncertain. This CDR3 has 13 amino acids. CDR1 is SGDLS and CDR2 is YYNGEE in the germline V gene. Trimming stripped 2 bases from V and 5 bases from J, with 10 bases between. This chain's CDR3 is CASSVEKGTEAFF. The CDR3 DNA is TGTGCCAGCAGCGTCGAGAAGGGAACTGAAGCTTTCTTT.

As regards this clone: Other DNA sequences within the sample encode an identical CDR3. CDR3 sequence: CASSIVGQPQHF. CDR3 in DNA: TGTGCCAGTAGTATAGTTGGTCAGCCCCAGCATTTT. The genes are TRBV19 and TRBJ1-5; no firm D call. CDR1 is LNHDA, CDR2 SQIVND, per germline (reference sequence). The CDR3 totals 12 residues. Trimming cost V 1 base and J 6 bases, with 4 bases left between them.

As concerns this clone: The junction does not match germline at one end; this may be a read error. The J gene is TRBJ2-7, the V gene TRBV6-6, with TRBD1 matching over 7 bases. The CDR3 totals 15 residues. The germline CDR1 and CDR2 sequences are MNHNY and SVGAGI (reference sequence). The CDR3 spells CASSYYTGASYEQYF. The CDR3, as DNA: TGTGCCAGCAGCTACTACACAGGGGCCTCCTACGAGCAGTACTTC.

This chain uses TRBV6-5 with TRBJ2-5, with 7 bases that match TRBD1. V dropped 6 bases and J dropped 9; count of bases not matched to a gene: 10. The CDR3 covers 13 residues. Germline assignment: CDR1 MNHEY and CDR2 SVGAGI. The CDR3 DNA reads as TGTGCCAGCAGCCCAGGGGGAGCCTGGTCCCAGTACTTC. Its translation: CASSPGGAWSQYF.

The rearrangement joins TRBV7-9 to TRBJ2-5; TRBD1 matches at 11 bases. The germline V gene has CDR1 SEHNR and CDR2 FQNEAQ (reference sequence). The CDR3 has 15 residues. The junction had 9 bases not matched to a gene; V was cut back by 5 bases and J by 7 bases. DNA for the CDR3: TGTGCCAGCAGCCGCGGACAGGGGGCGCGTGTGACCCAGTACTTC. Amino acids: CASSRGQGARVTQYF.

This chain connects TRBV2 to TRBJ1-5; TRBD1 aligns across 11 bases. The CDR3 consists of 15 residues. The germline CDR1 and CDR2 sequences are SNHLY and FYNNEI. Losses at the gene ends were 5 bases for V and 4 bases for J; bases not matched to a gene: 4. CDR3 sequence reads: CASSWDRGRNQPQHF. The CDR3 nucleotides read TGTGCCAGCAGTTGGGACAGGGGGAGGAATCAGCCCCAGCATTTT.

The rearrangement uses TRBV4-2 and TRBJ2-1; tentative D call: TRBD1 (5 bases). Trimming left V 2 bases short and J 14 bases short, with 16 bases between. Germline V gene data show CDR1 as LGHNA and CDR2 as YNFKEQ. This CDR3 is built from 13 residues. CDR3: CASSQSINLREFF. In DNA, the CDR3 is TGTGCCAGCAGCCAATCGATTAACCTCAGGGAGTTCTTC.

The genes are TRBV2 and TRBJ2-7; 9 positions match TRBD2. Looked up from germline, CDR1 is SNHLY and CDR2 is FYNNEI. J lost 2 bases, V lost 7 bases, and 6 bases had no gene match. The CDR3 consists of 14 residues. CDR3 sequence reads: CASTVSGGTYEQYF. CDR3 DNA: TGTGCCAGCACGGTTAGCGGGGGAACCTACGAGCAGTACTTC. Full variable domain (remainder filled in from reference TRBV2 and TRBJ2-7): EPEVTQTPSHQVTQMGQEVILRCVPISNHLYFYWYRQILGQKVEFLVSFYNNEISEKSEIFDDQFSVERPDGSNFTLKIRSTKLEDSAMYFCASTVSGGTYEQYFGPGTRLTVT.

The chain uses TRBV5-1 and TRBJ1-1, with 8 bases fitting TRBD1. Germline loops: CDR1 SGHRS, CDR2 YFSETQ. Losses at the gene ends were 0 bases for V and 4 bases for J; bases not matched to a gene: 11. This CDR3 is 17 amino acids long. The CDR3 region is CASSLATPGQAGTEAFF. The CDR3, as DNA: TGCGCCAGCAGCTTGGCCACCCCGGGACAGGCGGGCACTGAAGCTTTCTTT. Full variable domain (missing parts from reference TRBV5-1 and TRBJ1-1): KAGVTQTPRYLIKTRGQQVTLSCSPISGHRSVSWYQQTPGQGLQFLFEYFSETQRNKGNFPGRFSGRQFSNSRSEMNVSTLELGDSALYLCASSLATPGQAGTEAFFGQGTRLTVV.

V gene TRBV27 combines with J gene TRBJ2-5; the D gene could be TRBD1 or TRBD2 (7 bases each). Germline lookup yields CDR1 MNHEY and CDR2 SMNVEV (reference sequence). The CDR3 covers 15 residues. The CDR3 DNA sequence: TGTGCAACCCAACCAGGGGGGGTAAGGCAAGAGACCCAGTACTTC. Translation gives CATQPGGVRQETQYF.

This clone has a single count. The chain carries TRBV27 and TRBJ1-1; tentatively, D is TRBD1 (5 bases). V was cut by 6 bases and J by 0 bases, with 20 bases left in between. Germline V CDR1 and CDR2: MNHEY, SMNVEV (reference sequence). The CDR3 consists of 17 residues. The CDR3 region has the DNA TGTGCCAGCAGGATCCCGTGGGGGTTTTTGATGAACACTGAAGCTTTCTTT. Translating it yields CASRIPWGFLMNTEAFF.

Points on this clone: This sample also contains other DNA sequences that code for the same CDR3. This chain joins TRBV5-1 and TRBJ2-1; D uncertain. V lost 4 bases to trimming and J lost 4 bases, with 9 bases between them. The CDR3 consists of 13 residues. Germline V lookup: CDR1 SGHRS, CDR2 YFSETQ. This CDR3 is CASSLDGYNEQFF. The CDR3 nucleotides read TGCGCCAGCAGCCTAGACGGATACAATGAGCAGTTCTTC. The variable domain in full, completed from reference TRBV5-1 and TRBJ2-1, reads KAGVTQTPRYLIKTRGQQVTLSCSPISGHRSVSWYQQTPGQGLQFLFEYFSETQRNKGNFPGRFSGRQFSNSRSEMNVSTLELGDSALYLCASSLDGYNEQFFGPGTRLTVL.

V and J are TRBV28 and TRBJ2-3; D unresolved. The CDR3 spans 14 residues. Trimming removed 2 bases from V and 6 bases from J, with 12 bases in between. In germline, CDR1 is MDHEN, CDR2 SYDVKM. The CDR3 here is CASSLGLDVDTQYF. The CDR3 bases are TGTGCCAGCAGTTTAGGGCTCGACGTGGATACGCAGTATTTT.

This rearrangement joins TRBV7-2 to TRBJ2-1; the match to TRBD1 covers 7 bases. CDR1 is SGHTA and CDR2 is FQGNSA in the germline V gene. The CDR3 runs to 14 residues. J lost 15 bases, V lost 5 bases, and 16 bases had no gene match. CDR3 DNA: TGTGCCAGCAGCCCTCCCCGGGACAGAGTTCAACCGTTCTTC. Translating it yields CASSPPRDRVQPFF.

The chain links TRBV21-1 to TRBJ1-3; the table's TRBD1 call for D was not verified on the DNA. TRBV21-1 is flagged as a pseudogene. The CDR3 runs to 14 residues. CDR3 region: CASPASGSGNTIYF. CDR3 coding DNA: TGTGCCAGCCCTGCTTCAGGGTCTGGAAACACCATATATTTT.

This chain links TRBV27 with TRBJ1-2, with D possibly matching TRBD1 (5 bases). This CDR3 has 15 residues. The V end lost 10 bases, the J end lost 8 bases, and 26 bases lay between the germline ends. The germline V gene encodes CDR1 MNHEY and CDR2 SMNVEV (reference sequence). Here the CDR3 reads CAKSPRTPSCGGYTF. CDR3 sequence (DNA): TGTGCCAAATCCCCCCGGACACCCTCCTGTGGAGGCTACACCTTC.

This clone has a handful of counts. This sequence joins TRBV4-2 and TRBJ1-4; 9 bases are shared with TRBD1. The V segment lost 2 bases and the J segment 9 bases; nucleotides outside the gene matches: 7. The CDR3 contains 15 residues. Looked up from germline, CDR1 is LGHNA and CDR2 is YNFKEQ. CDR3 protein: CASSQTRDREQKLFF. The CDR3 nucleotides read TGTGCCAGCAGCCAAACTCGGGACAGGGAGCAAAAACTGTTTTTT.

The chain joins TRBV28 to TRBJ2-4; D assignment may be TRBD1 or TRBD2 (5 bases each). V was clipped by 3 bases and J by 0 bases, with 12 bases between them. The germline CDR1 and CDR2 sequences are MDHEN and SYDVKM. The CDR3 runs 16 residues. CDR3 in amino acids: CASSFQPGRAKNIQYF. The CDR3 DNA sequence: TGTGCCAGCAGTTTCCAGCCGGGGCGAGCCAAAAACATTCAGTACTTC.

The chain links TRBV5-1 to TRBJ2-2; unclear D gene. V was pared by 3 bases and J by 4 bases, with 13 bases between. Per the germline V gene, CDR1 is SGHRS and CDR2 is YFSETQ. The CDR3 covers 15 residues. CDR3 sequence: CASSSPTFSTGELFF. CDR3 DNA: TGCGCCAGCAGCTCCCCCACTTTTTCCACCGGGGAGCTGTTTTTT.

The rearrangement joins TRBV11-1 to TRBJ2-2; TRBD1 agrees at 7 bases. The junction had 3 bases not matched to a gene; V was cut back by 1 base and J by 4 bases. CDR3 size: 15 residues. Per germline, CDR1 SGHAT and CDR2 FQDESV (reference sequence). CDR3 protein: CASSLGQGVTGELFF. CDR3 in DNA: TGTGCCAGCAGCTTAGGACAGGGAGTCACCGGGGAGCTGTTTTTT.

The genes are TRBV2 and TRBJ2-1, with 7 nucleotides matching TRBD1. CDR1 is SNHLY, CDR2 FYNNEI, per germline. Trimming took 6 bases from V and 9 from J; bases not matched to a gene: 8. The CDR3 totals 13 residues. DNA of the CDR3: TGTGCCAGCAGCGAGACAGGGATTTCTGAGCAGTTCTTC. It is translated as CASSETGISEQFF.

J is TRBJ2-1 and V is TRBV14; perhaps TRBD2 as D (6 bases). Germline loops: CDR1 SGHDN, CDR2 FVKESK. This CDR3 is 15 amino acids long. Trimming cost V 3 bases and J 7 bases, with 16 bases left between them. CDR3 DNA: TGTGCCAGCAGCCATGTAACGGGAGTTGGAAATGAGCAGTTCTTC. It specifies CASSHVTGVGNEQFF. Supplemented by reference TRBV14 and TRBJ2-1, the full variable domain reads EAGVTQFPSHSVIEKGQTVTLRCDPISGHDNLYWYRRVMGKEIKFLLHFVKESKQDESGMPNNRFLAERTGGTYSTLKVQPAELEDSGVYFCASSHVTGVGNEQFFGPGTRLTVL.

About this clone itself: Distinct nucleotide sequences in the sample also encode this CDR3. The chain carries TRBV7-2 and TRBJ1-1, with D perhaps matching TRBD1 (6 bases). The germline V gene has CDR1 SGHTA and CDR2 FQGNSA. This CDR3 is built from 14 residues. Trimming shortened V by 5 bases and J by 0 bases, and 10 bases separated the two germline ends. DNA for the CDR3: TGTGCCAGCAGCCGAGGACAGTTGAACACTGAAGCTTTCTTT. It specifies CASSRGQLNTEAFF.

The DNA for the CDR3 is TGTGCCAGCAGCCGCGGACCCGAGCTTGGAAACACCATATATTTT. It specifies CASSRGPELGNTIYF. The chain links TRBV14 to TRBJ1-3; unclear D gene. The CDR3 is 15 residues long. Per germline, CDR1 SGHDN and CDR2 FVKESK. Between the trimmed V and J ends, which lost 4 bases and 3 bases, there was a span of 13 bases. The variable domain in full, completed from reference TRBV14 and TRBJ1-3, reads EAGVTQFPSHSVIEKGQTVTLRCDPISGHDNLYWYRRVMGKEIKFLLHFVKESKQDESGMPNNRFLAERTGGTYSTLKVQPAELEDSGVYFCASSRGPELGNTIYFGEGSWLTVV.

This chain uses TRBV27 with TRBJ2-1, with 13 bases that match TRBD2. CDR3 length equals 13 residues. The V gene end was trimmed by 4 bases and the J gene end by 15 bases; junction bases not matched to a gene: 6. Looked up from germline, CDR1 is MNHEY and CDR2 is SMNVEV (reference sequence). DNA of the CDR3: TGTGCCAGCAGTTCAGGACTAGCGGGAGTTCTGTTCTTC. Translating gives CASSSGLAGVLFF.

The rearrangement joins TRBV7-9 to TRBJ1-1; a possible D gene is TRBD1 (5 bases). Germline CDR1 is SEHNR and CDR2 is FQNEAQ (reference sequence). The CDR3 extends over 16 amino acids. V lost 4 bases and J 0 bases, leaving 15 bases between the germline ends. DNA of the CDR3: TGTGCCAGCAGCTCATTAACCGTACAGGTGAACACTGAAGCTTTCTTT. Protein product: CASSSLTVQVNTEAFF.

The chain employs TRBV5-1 and TRBJ1-2; 7 nucleotides line up with TRBD1. V lost 4 bases to trimming and J lost 2 bases; unmatched junction nucleotides: 14. Germline V gene sequence: CDR1 SGHRS, CDR2 YFSETQ. The CDR3 extends over 17 amino acids. The CDR3, as DNA: TGCGCCAGCAGCCCCGCCGTTGGAGGGGGCTTAAACTATGGCTACACCTTC. Amino acid sequence: CASSPAVGGGLNYGYTF.

The chain employs TRBV5-1 and TRBJ2-1; D gene unclear. Germline assignment: CDR1 SGHRS and CDR2 YFSETQ. The CDR3 spans 17 residues. V was cut by 0 bases and J by 5 bases, with 18 bases left in between. CDR3 bases: TGCGCCAGCAGCTTGGCCAGGAGTAGTAGTTTCAACAATGAGCAGTTCTTC. It yields the protein CASSLARSSSFNNEQFF.

The chain links TRBV14 to TRBJ1-2; D is unclear. The CDR3 extends over 13 amino acids. Germline CDR1 is SGHDN and CDR2 is FVKESK. The V end was cut by 1 base, the J end by 5 bases, with 8 bases between. This CDR3 is CASSQVEGYGYTF. In DNA form, the CDR3 reads TGTGCCAGCAGCCAAGTTGAAGGTTATGGCTACACCTTC. The full variable domain, rest sourced from reference TRBV14 and TRBJ1-2, is EAGVTQFPSHSVIEKGQTVTLRCDPISGHDNLYWYRRVMGKEIKFLLHFVKESKQDESGMPNNRFLAERTGGTYSTLKVQPAELEDSGVYFCASSQVEGYGYTFGSGTRLTVV.